These 19 T cell receptor beta chains originate from one sample sequenced in a study of T cells after somatic rescue of genetic block (dated by TCRdb to the early 2020s). Library method: the immunoSEQ multiplex PCR assay. As stored in TCRdb, this immuneACCESS dataset retains in-frame rearrangements with V and J assigned. A fraction of the clones does not appear; measured against another copy, unresolved V genes explain less than half of the discrepancy, and the remainder lacks a known reason. Recorded for this sample are about 7,000 clones; over 70% of them occurred a single time. Together, the top ten hold roughly 25% of the sample. Sequencing used peripheral blood mononuclear cells (PBMCs). The origin of the receptors is a boy between 5 and 17 years old.

V gene TRBV7-3 combines with J gene TRBJ2-5, with a possible D match to TRBD1 (6 bases). V lost 5 bases, J lost 2 bases, and 18 bases lay in between. CDR1 is SGHTA and CDR2 is FQGTGA in the germline V gene. The CDR3 is 16 residues long. The CDR3: CASSLGLPGDQETQYF. CDR3 nucleotide sequence: TGTGCCAGCAGCCTAGGGTTGCCAGGGGATCAAGAGACCCAGTACTTC.

The chain combines TRBV11-3 with TRBJ2-1; 7 nucleotides agree with TRBD2. The CDR3 spans 14 residues. Germline CDR1 is SGHNT and CDR2 is YENEEA. With 1 base clipped from V and 6 bases from J, the junction kept 3 bases outside the gene matches. CDR3: CASSLAGGINEQFF. The CDR3 DNA is TGTGCCAGCAGCTTAGCGGGGGGAATCAATGAGCAGTTCTTC.

The chain employs TRBV5-4 and TRBJ1-4; D is undetermined. Germline CDR1 and CDR2: SGHNT and YYREEE (reference sequence). This CDR3 region has 13 residues. Trimming took off 4 bases at V and 8 bases at J, with 12 bases between the two ends. The CDR3 DNA is TGTGCCAGCAGCCTCGACGTGGGGGAAAAACTGTTTTTT. Protein product: CASSLDVGEKLFF.

This chain connects TRBV11-3 to TRBJ1-1; D is possibly TRBD1 (6 bases). Trimming stripped 6 bases from V and 11 bases from J, with 22 bases between. Per germline, CDR1 SGHNT and CDR2 YENEEA. The CDR3 consists of 14 residues. The CDR3 DNA reads TGTGCCAGCAGACCGACTGGACAGCCCAAAGAGGCTTTCTTT. As protein: CASRPTGQPKEAFF. Drawing the rest from reference TRBV11-3 and TRBJ1-1, the complete variable domain is EAGVVQSPRYKIIEKKQPVAFWCNPISGHNTLYWYLQNLGQGPELLIRYENEEAVDDSQLPKDRFSAERLKGVDSTLKIQPAELGDSAVYLCASRPTGQPKEAFFGQGTRLTVV.

The CDR3 DNA is TGTGCCAGTAGTCAGCCGGGACAGGGGGTGAGGGGCAATCAGCCCCAGCATTTT. Protein: CASSQPGQGVRGNQPQHF. The V and J genes are TRBV19 and TRBJ1-5; 11 bases map to TRBD1. In germline, CDR1 is LNHDA, CDR2 SQIVND (reference sequence). Trimming cost V 5 bases and J 2 bases; bases outside gene matches: 11. The CDR3 is 18 amino acids.

This sequence joins TRBV29-1 and TRBJ1-1; no clear D. The germline V gene encodes CDR1 SQVTM and CDR2 ANQGSEA. Trimming pared 4 bases from V and 1 base from J, leaving 7 bases between. CDR3 length equals 12 residues. The CDR3 reads CSVGVRNTEAFF. Written as DNA, the CDR3 is TGCAGCGTTGGGGTGAGGAACACTGAAGCTTTCTTT.

V and J are TRBV11-2 and TRBJ2-7, with D unclear. Germline V CDR1 and CDR2: SGHAT, FQNNGV. V lost 3 bases and J 4 bases, leaving 10 bases between the germline ends. The CDR3 is 13 residues long. This CDR3 reads CASSLGAAYEQYF. CDR3 sequence (DNA): TGTGCCAGCAGCTTGGGTGCGGCTTACGAGCAGTACTTC.

The V and J genes are TRBV4-3 and TRBJ1-3; D ambiguous. Germline values: CDR1 LGHNA, CDR2 YSLEER. Trimming took off 0 bases at V and 0 bases at J, with 9 bases between the two ends. The CDR3 covers 16 residues. DNA of the CDR3: TGCGCCAGCAGCCAAGATCTCTCCAGCTCTGGAAACACCATATATTTT. Amino acid sequence: CASSQDLSSSGNTIYF.

The J gene is TRBJ2-5, the V gene TRBV7-9; a possible D gene is TRBD2 (5 bases). The CDR3 is 15 amino acids. V lost 4 bases and J lost 0, with 12 bases in between. Germline V gene sequence: CDR1 SEHNR, CDR2 FQNEAQ (reference sequence). The CDR3 nucleotides read TGTGCCAGCAGCTCGAGCGGAGCGTACCAAGAGACCCAGTACTTC. This sequence encodes CASSSSGAYQETQYF.

In this sample, this clone turned up once. The chain's CDR3 is CATFVQGIVYGYTF. The CDR3 coding sequence is TGTGCCACTTTTGTTCAGGGCATCGTCTATGGCTACACCTTC. The chain combines TRBV5-4 with TRBJ1-2; tentatively, D is TRBD1 (5 bases). CDR1 and CDR2 (germline): SGHNT, YYREEE (reference sequence). V was clipped by 9 bases and J by 4 bases, with 19 bases between them. CDR3 length: 14 amino acids.

This sequence joins TRBV7-3 and TRBJ2-2, with TRBD1 identical over 7 bases. V lost 4 bases to trimming and J lost 8 bases; unmatched junction nucleotides: 10. CDR3 size: 15 residues. CDR1 is SGHTA and CDR2 is FQGTGA in the germline V gene. CDR3 residues: CASSSSDRRAGELFF. DNA for the CDR3: TGTGCCAGCAGCTCGTCGGACAGGCGAGCTGGGGAGCTGTTTTTT. The full variable domain, rest sourced from reference TRBV7-3 and TRBJ2-2, is GAGVSQTPSNKVTEKGKYVELRCDPISGHTALYWYRQSLGQGPEFLIYFQGTGAADDSGLPNDRFFAVRPEGSVSTLKIQRTERGDSAVYLCASSSSDRRAGELFFGEGSRLTVL.

The rearrangement uses TRBV7-2 and TRBJ2-5, with D perhaps TRBD2 (5 bases). CDR1 SGHTA and CDR2 FQGNSA come from the germline V gene. Trimming took off 1 base at V and 5 bases at J, with 8 bases between the two ends. This CDR3 region has 13 residues. The CDR3 DNA reads TGTGCCAGCAGCTTAGAGGGCGGGGAGACCCAGTACTTC. The encoded protein is CASSLEGGETQYF.

This clone was observed a few times. The rearrangement uses TRBV5-1 and TRBJ2-3, with TRBD2 matching over 7 bases. V lost 0 bases, J lost 4 bases, and 5 bases stayed unmatched. This CDR3 comprises 15 residues. Germline loops: CDR1 SGHRS, CDR2 YFSETQ. The CDR3 sequence: CASSLEAGAADTQYF. The CDR3 nucleotides read TGCGCCAGCAGCTTGGAGGCGGGAGCTGCAGATACGCAGTATTTT.

This clone was observed once. V is TRBV7-9 and J is TRBJ1-2; D gene ambiguous. Germline lookup yields CDR1 SEHNR and CDR2 FQNEAQ (reference sequence). This CDR3 is built from 15 residues. Trimming stripped 5 bases from V and 0 bases from J, with 13 bases between. The CDR3 loop reads CASSLPHFSNYGYTF. In nucleotides, the CDR3 is TGTGCCAGCAGCCTCCCCCACTTTTCTAACTATGGCTACACCTTC.

The chain combines TRBV7-9 with TRBJ2-7, with a weak D call TRBD1 (6 bases). Trimming removed 1 base from V and 3 bases from J, with 7 bases in between. The CDR3 loop spans 13 amino acids. The V gene's germline CDR1 is SEHNR and CDR2 FQNEAQ (reference sequence). CDR3 coding DNA: TGTGCCAGCAGCTTAGAGACAGGCTACGAGCAGTACTTC. The encoded protein is CASSLETGYEQYF.

This chain connects TRBV9 to TRBJ1-3; D gene ambiguous. Germline values: CDR1 SGDLS, CDR2 YYNGEE. There are 14 residues in the CDR3. Trimming left V 1 base short and J 0 bases short, with 5 bases between. The CDR3 loop reads CASSVSVSGNTIYF. The CDR3 coding sequence is TGTGCCAGCAGCGTAAGTGTCTCTGGAAACACCATATATTTT. The whole variable domain, remainder taken from reference TRBV9 and TRBJ1-3, is DSGVTQTPKHLITATGQRVTLRCSPRSGDLSVYWYQQSLDQGLQFLIQYYNGEERAKGNILERFSAQQFPDLHSELNLSSLELGDSALYFCASSVSVSGNTIYFGEGSWLTVV.

The chain combines TRBV21-1 with TRBJ1-2; the D call in the table, TRBD1, was not verified against the DNA. TRBV21-1 is a pseudogene locus. The CDR3 runs to 18 residues. The CDR3 loop is CASRKKKGGQRNNYGYTF. The CDR3 nucleotides are TGTGCCAGCAGGAAAAAAAAGGGCGGACAGCGGAATAACTATGGCTACACCTTC.

The chain combines TRBV7-2 with TRBJ2-5; 9 bases map to TRBD2. Losses at the gene ends were 2 bases for V and 2 bases for J; bases not matched to a gene: 3. This CDR3 comprises 15 residues. The germline gives CDR1 SGHTA, CDR2 FQGNSA. In nucleotides, the CDR3 is TGTGCCAGCAGCTTAAATAGCGGGGGACAAGAGACCCAGTACTTC. Its translation is CASSLNSGGQETQYF.

The J gene is TRBJ2-7, the V gene TRBV7-9; D remains unclear. Per germline, CDR1 SEHNR and CDR2 FQNEAQ (reference sequence). CDR3 length equals 14 residues. Trimming stripped 5 bases from V and 5 bases from J, with 16 bases between. The CDR3 DNA reads as TGTGCCAGCAGCCCCAGGAACTCCATAGACGAGCAGTACTTC. As protein: CASSPRNSIDEQYF.